The rows below give T cell receptor beta chains drawn from one sample of a study of cytomegalovirus exposure and HLA in healthy donors. Sequencing was performed with immunoSEQ multiplex PCR; in TCRdb, only in-frame clones are kept and a portion is missing. The sample has around 80,000 clones; 78% are singletons. The specimen was PBMCs. The source is a man between 40 and 49 years old in good health and CMV-seronegative. Each CDR3 is given with its conserved first and last residue. D genes are given only for firm matches. Expanded clones are given a class, and other clones once, few, many or no size at all.

DNA: TGTGCCACCAGCAGTCAGGGGAACACTGAAGCTTTCTTT
CDR3: CATSSQGNTEAFF
size: NA
J: TRBJ1-1
V: TRBV15
D: NA

DNA: TGTGCCAGTAGTACCTTCGGGACTGATGGATCACCCCTCCACTTT
CDR3: CASSTFGTDGSPLHF
size: NA
J: TRBJ1-6
V: TRBV19
D: NA

DNA: TGCGCCAGCAGCTTGCCTTCCGGAAACACCATATATTTT
CDR3: CASSLPSGNTIYF
size: NA
J: TRBJ1-3
V: TRBV5-1
D: NA

DNA: TGTGCCAGCAGCAAAACGTCGGGAAGTCGAAGTGCCTACGAGCAGTACTTC
CDR3: CASSKTSGSRSAYEQYF
size: NA
J: TRBJ2-7
V: TRBV7-2
D: NA

DNA: TGCGCCAGCACCTGGGACAGGGGGCTATGGGAACAGCCCCAGCATTTT
CDR3: CASTWDRGLWEQPQHF
size: NA
J: TRBJ1-5
V: TRBV10-1
D: TRBD1

DNA: TGTGCCAGCAGTTCCTCTCACCGACAGGAATACACCGGGGAGCTGTTTTTT
CDR3: CASSSSHRQEYTGELFF
size: few
J: TRBJ2-2
V: TRBV27
D: NA

DNA: TGTGCCAGCAGCCCTAGCTTGGCTTACGAGCAGTACTTC
CDR3: CASSPSLAYEQYF
size: NA
J: TRBJ2-7
V: TRBV11-2
D: NA

DNA: TGCGCCAGCAGCCAAGCAGGATACGAGCAGTACTTC
CDR3: CASSQAGYEQYF
size: NA
J: TRBJ2-7
V: TRBV4-1
D: NA

DNA: TGTGCCAGCAGGGCCGGGACTAGTAATTTCGGGGAGCTGTTTTTT
CDR3: CASRAGTSNFGELFF
size: NA
J: TRBJ2-2
V: TRBV7-2
D: TRBD2

DNA: TGTGCCAGCAGCCTTGAGGAGGCAGGGGAGCTGTTTTTT
CDR3: CASSLEEAGELFF
size: NA
J: TRBJ2-2
V: TRBV6-4
D: NA

DNA: TGTGCCAGCAGCTTAGGACTAGCGGGAGTCTACGAGCAGTACTTC
CDR3: CASSLGLAGVYEQYF
size: NA
J: TRBJ2-7
V: TRBV7-9
D: TRBD2

DNA: TGTGCCAGCAGCCTGGACAGGGGGTTGCCTGGGGCCAACGTCCTGACTTTC
CDR3: CASSLDRGLPGANVLTF
size: NA
J: TRBJ2-6
V: TRBV5-5
D: TRBD1

DNA: TGCAGTGCGGGGGGACAGGCTGAGCAGTTCTTC
CDR3: CSAGGQAEQFF
size: NA
J: TRBJ2-1
V: TRBV20-1
D: TRBD1

DNA: TGTGCCAGCAGTGGCGGCTGGGAGGGGTATGGCTACACCTTC
CDR3: CASSGGWEGYGYTF
size: NA
J: TRBJ1-2
V: TRBV6-1
D: NA

DNA: TGTGCCAGTCGCGGGACAGGCCAGCCCCAGCATTTT
CDR3: CASRGTGQPQHF
size: NA
J: TRBJ1-5
V: TRBV25-1
D: TRBD1

DNA: TGTGCCTGGAGTTCCCTCCGGACTCATGTCGGGGGTGAAAAACTGTTTTTT
CDR3: CAWSSLRTHVGGEKLFF
size: NA
J: TRBJ1-4
V: TRBV30
D: NA

DNA: TGTGCCAGCAGCATGACTAGCGGGAGATATGAGCAGTTCTTC
CDR3: CASSMTSGRYEQFF
size: NA
J: TRBJ2-1
V: TRBV7-6
D: TRBD2

DNA: TGTGCCAGCTCACCGGCCCAGACACGTTCGAATGAAAAACTGTTTTTT
CDR3: CASSPAQTRSNEKLFF
size: NA
J: TRBJ1-4
V: TRBV18
D: NA

DNA: TGTGCCAGCAGTTACGACAGGGGCCCGAACACTGAAGCTTTCTTT
CDR3: CASSYDRGPNTEAFF
size: NA
J: TRBJ1-1
V: TRBV6-5
D: TRBD1

DNA: TGTGCCAGCAGTCTCGGACTTAGCTCCTACGAGCAGTACTTC
CDR3: CASSLGLSSYEQYF
size: few
J: TRBJ2-7
V: TRBV27
D: NA

DNA: TGTGCCAGCAGTGAAATGCAAGTAGGACAGGGAAAGCAGTTCTTC
CDR3: CASSEMQVGQGKQFF
size: NA
J: TRBJ2-1
V: TRBV2
D: TRBD1

DNA: TGTGCCAGCAGCTTCCCCGGGACTACAACCTACGAGCAGTACTTC
CDR3: CASSFPGTTTYEQYF
size: NA
J: TRBJ2-7
V: TRBV11-2
D: TRBD2

DNA: TGTGCCAGCAGCTTGGGGACAGGGGGAAATCAGCCCCAGCATTTT
CDR3: CASSLGTGGNQPQHF
size: NA
J: TRBJ1-5
V: TRBV7-8
D: TRBD1

DNA: TGTGCTTCTTCCGGGACAGGGGGAACAGATACGCAGTATTTT
CDR3: CASSGTGGTDTQYF
size: once
J: TRBJ2-3
V: TRBV30
D: TRBD1

DNA: TGTGCCAGCAGTTCCACTACTAGCGGGGTGGGATACAATGAGCAGTTCTTC
CDR3: CASSSTTSGVGYNEQFF
size: NA
J: TRBJ2-1
V: TRBV28
D: TRBD2

DNA: TGTGCCAGCAGCCCAGCGGGGAACACTGAAGCTTTCTTT
CDR3: CASSPAGNTEAFF
size: NA
J: TRBJ1-1
V: TRBV9
D: NA

DNA: TGTGCCAGCAGCTTGGGGGGGGAATTCCTCTATGGCTACACCTTC
CDR3: CASSLGGEFLYGYTF
size: NA
J: TRBJ1-2
V: TRBV11-3
D: NA

DNA: TGTGCCAGCAGTGAAGGGCGGAGGGTCGGCTACACCTTC
CDR3: CASSEGRRVGYTF
size: NA
J: TRBJ1-2
V: TRBV2
D: NA

DNA: TGTGCCAGCACCCCTCTTGGGACAGGGTCCGCAGATACGCAGTATTTT
CDR3: CASTPLGTGSADTQYF
size: NA
J: TRBJ2-3
V: TRBV2
D: TRBD1

DNA: TGTGCCAGTAGTCTCCGGGACAGGGGGCTGTCCGGGGCCAACGTCCTGACTTTC
CDR3: CASSLRDRGLSGANVLTF
size: NA
J: TRBJ2-6
V: TRBV19
D: TRBD1

DNA: TGTGCCAGCAGCTACGGGACAGGGAACTATGGCTACACCTTC
CDR3: CASSYGTGNYGYTF
size: NA
J: TRBJ1-2
V: TRBV13
D: TRBD1

DNA: TGTGCCGCGGGACAGACAGCCTCTGGGGCCAACGTCCTGACTTTC
CDR3: CAAGQTASGANVLTF
size: NA
J: TRBJ2-6
V: TRBV19
D: NA

DNA: TGTGCCAGCAGCTTACCAGCGTCGCCCAAAACCACCATATATTTT
CDR3: CASSLPASPKTTIYF
size: NA
J: TRBJ1-3
V: TRBV11-2
D: NA

DNA: TGTGCCAGCAGCCCACTCGGACAGGACAACCAAGAGACCCAGTACTTC
CDR3: CASSPLGQDNQETQYF
size: NA
J: TRBJ2-5
V: TRBV4-2
D: TRBD1

DNA: TGTGCCAGCAGCTTGTTGACGGGAGGCTACGAGCAGTACTTC
CDR3: CASSLLTGGYEQYF
size: NA
J: TRBJ2-7
V: TRBV5-6
D: TRBD2

DNA: TGTGCCAGCAGCTTAACCGGGACTAGCGTCAAGAGCTCCTACAATGAGCAGTTCTTC
CDR3: CASSLTGTSVKSSYNEQFF
size: NA
J: TRBJ2-1
V: TRBV7-9
D: TRBD2

DNA: TGTGCCAGCTCACCAAACTTGGGGACAGGGTTCTCCTACGAGCAGTACTTC
CDR3: CASSPNLGTGFSYEQYF
size: few
J: TRBJ2-7
V: TRBV18
D: TRBD1

DNA: TGTGCCAGCAGTGAAACGGGCGGGGGGGTACTGGAGCAGTACTTC
CDR3: CASSETGGGVLEQYF
size: NA
J: TRBJ2-7
V: TRBV2
D: TRBD2

DNA: TGTGCCAGCAGCTCTCGGACTAGCGGGAACGGTGAGCAGTTCTTC
CDR3: CASSSRTSGNGEQFF
size: NA
J: TRBJ2-1
V: TRBV7-8
D: TRBD2

DNA: TGTGCCACCGTCGGACAGGGGGTGTTTTTTTTTGGCTACACCTTC
CDR3: CATVGQGVFFFGYTF
size: once
J: TRBJ1-2
V: TRBV10-3
D: TRBD1

DNA: TGTGCCAGCAGCTCCACGACAGTTCCGGGCACTGAAGCTTTCTTT
CDR3: CASSSTTVPGTEAFF
size: NA
J: TRBJ1-1
V: TRBV28
D: NA

DNA: TGTGCCAGCAGCGCTAGACCAGGGGGCGGCAACTACGAGCAGTACTTC
CDR3: CASSARPGGGNYEQYF
size: NA
J: TRBJ2-7
V: TRBV9
D: TRBD1

DNA: TGTGCCAGCAGCTTGGCCGGACAGGGGGCCTACGAGCAGTACTTC
CDR3: CASSLAGQGAYEQYF
size: NA
J: TRBJ2-7
V: TRBV5-4
D: TRBD1

DNA: TGTGCCAGCAGTGGGGGTCGGCACAGGGCAGAAAACGAGCAGTACTTC
CDR3: CASSGGRHRAENEQYF
size: NA
J: TRBJ2-7
V: TRBV2
D: NA

DNA: TGTGCCAGCAGTGAAGCGCAGGGGTTGGAGCAGTACTTC
CDR3: CASSEAQGLEQYF
size: NA
J: TRBJ2-7
V: TRBV6-1
D: NA

DNA: TGTTCCAGCAGCTTAAATTCGGATACGCAGTATTTT
CDR3: CSSSLNSDTQYF
size: NA
J: TRBJ2-3
V: TRBV7-9
D: NA

DNA: TGTGCCAGCAGCTCCGTTGACAGGGCGGGGTACGAGCAGTACTTC
CDR3: CASSSVDRAGYEQYF
size: NA
J: TRBJ2-7
V: TRBV6-1
D: NA

DNA: TGTGCCAGCGGGTCCGGGACTAGCGTGAACGAGCAGTACTTC
CDR3: CASGSGTSVNEQYF
size: once
J: TRBJ2-7
V: TRBV9
D: TRBD2

DNA: TGTGCCAGCTCACCGACGGGAGCTAACTATGGCTACACCTTC
CDR3: CASSPTGANYGYTF
size: NA
J: TRBJ1-2
V: TRBV18
D: NA

DNA: TGTGCCAGCATCCCCGGGAGGGCCAACGACGAGCAGTACTTC
CDR3: CASIPGRANDEQYF
size: NA
J: TRBJ2-7
V: TRBV7-2
D: TRBD2

DNA: TGTGCCAGCAGCCCCTACAGGGCTGGAAACACCATATATTTT
CDR3: CASSPYRAGNTIYF
size: NA
J: TRBJ1-3
V: TRBV14
D: NA

DNA: TGTGCCAGCAGTTCCCTCTACAGGGCCTACGAGCAGTACTTC
CDR3: CASSSLYRAYEQYF
size: few
J: TRBJ2-7
V: TRBV28
D: NA

DNA: TGTGCCAGCAGCGGGTCGGGAAACGGGAATGAGCAGTTCTTC
CDR3: CASSGSGNGNEQFF
size: NA
J: TRBJ2-1
V: TRBV9
D: NA

DNA: TGTGCCAGCAGTTACGGGACAGGGGGAGAAAAACTGTTTTTT
CDR3: CASSYGTGGEKLFF
size: NA
J: TRBJ1-4
V: TRBV6-5
D: TRBD1

DNA: TGTGCCAGCAGCCGGGACAGGTTCACAGATACGCAGTATTTT
CDR3: CASSRDRFTDTQYF
size: NA
J: TRBJ2-3
V: TRBV7-2
D: TRBD1

DNA: TGTGCCAGCCCGACTGGTGCGGGACGGATGAACACTGAAGCTTTCTTT
CDR3: CASPTGAGRMNTEAFF
size: once
J: TRBJ1-1
V: TRBV5-8
D: NA

DNA: TGTGCCAGTAGTGCGGGACAGGGGTTTTTGACTGAAGCTTTCTTT
CDR3: CASSAGQGFLTEAFF
size: NA
J: TRBJ1-1
V: TRBV19
D: TRBD1

DNA: TGTGCCAGCAGTTTATTCCCCTATTATGGGCAGCCCATGAACACTGAAGCTTTCTTT
CDR3: CASSLFPYYGQPMNTEAFF
size: NA
J: TRBJ1-1
V: TRBV28
D: NA

DNA: TGTGCCAGCAGCTTAGCGGGACAGTCCTACGAGCAGTACTTC
CDR3: CASSLAGQSYEQYF
size: NA
J: TRBJ2-7
V: TRBV7-2
D: TRBD1

DNA: TGTGCCAGCAGCCCTCGTTATTCTAGCGGATACGAGCAGTACTTC
CDR3: CASSPRYSSGYEQYF
size: NA
J: TRBJ2-7
V: TRBV7-2
D: TRBD2